The following is a TCR beta chain sequence with its context. Its specificity is not known. This sample is part of a study of blood T cells in healthy people across ages. Each donor was a healthy Caucasian individual from Russia, aged roughly 6 to 90. V gave up 2 bases and J gave up 6 bases, with 11 bases separating them. This CDR3 has 14 residues. A second 7 to 11 cycle PCR used barcoded and J-beta primers. Each cDNA molecule carried a tag from a template-switch adaptor that contained 12 random nucleotides. TCRdb redid the calling of the 5' RACE reads with MiXCR, one entry per CDR3 protein. The data show 780,000 or so distinct CDR3 sequences, approximately 25% seen once. Points from the study as a whole: Changes in expanded clonotypes were possibly confounded, as the CMV status of donors was unknown.

This same sample was also taken into another study, of T cells of mothers and their children.

Sample: blood. V and J are TRBV12-3 or TRBV12-4 and TRBJ2-1; D is unclear. This clonotype was obtained from a boy younger than 18 in good health. For the CDR3, the DNA is TGTGCCAGCAGTTTAACCCCGGCTAGCAATGAGCAGTTCTTC. This translates into CASSLTPASNEQFF.